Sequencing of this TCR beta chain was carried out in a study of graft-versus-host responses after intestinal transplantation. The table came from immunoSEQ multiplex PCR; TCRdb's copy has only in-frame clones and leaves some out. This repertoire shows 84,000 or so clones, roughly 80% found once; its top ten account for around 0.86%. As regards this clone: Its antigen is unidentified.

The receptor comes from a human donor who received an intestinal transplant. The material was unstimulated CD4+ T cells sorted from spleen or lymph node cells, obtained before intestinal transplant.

The CDR3 protein is CASSARQGSGYTF. The CDR3 DNA is TGTGCCAGCAGCGCGAGACAGGGGTCTGGCTACACCTTC. The chain is built from TRBV9 and TRBJ1-2, with 8 bases that match TRBD1. Germline CDR1 SGDLS, CDR2 YYNGEE. Trimming took 3 bases from V and 7 from J; bases not matched to a gene: 5. This CDR3 region has 13 residues.